A selection of T cell receptor beta chains follows, all from one sample in a study of blood T cell repertoires in COVID-19. Only in-frame clones appear in the TCRdb table, and some are missing; sequencing was by immunoSEQ multiplex PCR. The sample holds about 130,000 clones, around 76% seen once. Material for sequencing was peripheral blood. Receptors were obtained from a human donor in a cohort sampled during active COVID-19. Each CDR3 is given with its conserved first and last residue. Fields, in order: V gene, clone size, J gene, D gene, CDR3 protein, CDR3 DNA. A D gene is named only where the DNA matches it firmly. Clone size is shown for a subset of rows, as once, few, many or a class of expanded clone.

v_call: TRBV18; clone_size: NA; j_call: TRBJ2-1; d_call: TRBD1; cdr3_aa: CASSPGQGSYNEQFF; cdr3_nt: TGTGCCAGCTCACCGGGACAGGGCTCCTACAATGAGCAGTTCTTC
v_call: TRBV6-5; clone_size: NA; j_call: TRBJ2-7; d_call: TRBD2; cdr3_aa: CASSSGGVYEQYF; cdr3_nt: TGTGCCAGCAGTAGCGGGGGGGTTTATGAGCAGTACTTC
v_call: TRBV5-1; clone_size: NA; j_call: TRBJ1-3; d_call: NA; cdr3_aa: CASSLAGIGNTIYF; cdr3_nt: TGCGCCAGCAGCTTGGCCGGGATTGGAAACACCATATATTTT
v_call: TRBV6-2/TRBV6-3; clone_size: NA; j_call: TRBJ1-3; d_call: NA; cdr3_aa: CASSRERGYSGNTIYF; cdr3_nt: TGTGCCAGCAGTCGGGAGAGGGGATACTCTGGAAACACCATATATTTT
v_call: TRBV5-5; clone_size: NA; j_call: TRBJ1-5; d_call: TRBD1; cdr3_aa: CASSSQGANNQPQHF; cdr3_nt: TGTGCCAGCAGCTCACAGGGGGCCAACAATCAGCCCCAGCATTTT
v_call: TRBV2; clone_size: few; j_call: TRBJ2-7; d_call: TRBD1; cdr3_aa: CASRGSGGGAYEQYF; cdr3_nt: TGTGCCAGCAGGGGTTCAGGGGGCGGTGCCTACGAGCAGTACTTC
v_call: TRBV20-1; clone_size: once; j_call: TRBJ2-7; d_call: NA; cdr3_aa: CSLLGGREQYF; cdr3_nt: TGCAGCCTCCTGGGGGGGCGCGAGCAGTACTTC
v_call: TRBV20-1; clone_size: NA; j_call: TRBJ1-6; d_call: NA; cdr3_aa: CSASKVLAGRDNSPLHF; cdr3_nt: TGCAGTGCTAGTAAGGTGCTAGCGGGGCGGGATAATTCACCCCTCCACTTT
v_call: TRBV2; clone_size: NA; j_call: TRBJ2-4; d_call: NA; cdr3_aa: CATSLGGNIQYF; cdr3_nt: TGTGCCACCTCCTTGGGCGGGAACATTCAGTACTTC
v_call: TRBV5-4; clone_size: NA; j_call: TRBJ2-3; d_call: NA; cdr3_aa: CASSLRTVTDTQYF; cdr3_nt: TGTGCCAGCAGCCTGCGGACAGTTACAGATACGCAGTATTTT
v_call: TRBV5-1; clone_size: NA; j_call: TRBJ2-5; d_call: TRBD1; cdr3_aa: CASSLVEGQGGKTQYF; cdr3_nt: TGCGCCAGCAGCTTGGTTGAGGGACAGGGCGGTAAGACCCAGTACTTC
v_call: TRBV7-8; clone_size: NA; j_call: TRBJ2-5; d_call: NA; cdr3_aa: CASSPPGTGQETQYF; cdr3_nt: TGTGCCAGCAGCCCCCCGGGAACAGGGCAAGAGACCCAGTACTTC
v_call: TRBV5-1; clone_size: NA; j_call: TRBJ2-7; d_call: NA; cdr3_aa: CASNKGGLVEAYEQYF; cdr3_nt: TGCGCCAGCAACAAAGGGGGTTTAGTTGAGGCTTACGAGCAGTACTTC
v_call: TRBV7-7; clone_size: once; j_call: TRBJ2-3; d_call: NA; cdr3_aa: CASSADSSTADTQYF; cdr3_nt: TGTGCCAGCAGCGCGGATAGCAGTACGGCAGATACGCAGTATTTT
v_call: TRBV5-1; clone_size: NA; j_call: TRBJ2-1; d_call: TRBD2; cdr3_aa: CASSLAQTSGGEIYNEQFF; cdr3_nt: TGCGCCAGCAGCTTGGCCCAGACTAGCGGGGGGGAGATATACAATGAGCAGTTCTTC
v_call: TRBV20-1; clone_size: NA; j_call: TRBJ2-3; d_call: NA; cdr3_aa: CSASSGNTDTQYF; cdr3_nt: TGCAGTGCTAGTAGCGGTAACACAGATACGCAGTATTTT
v_call: TRBV3-1/TRBV3-2; clone_size: NA; j_call: TRBJ2-5; d_call: NA; cdr3_aa: CASSQAAETQYF; cdr3_nt: TGTGCCAGCAGCCAGGCTGCAGAGACCCAGTACTTC
v_call: TRBV9; clone_size: NA; j_call: TRBJ2-3; d_call: TRBD1; cdr3_aa: CASSLLTGSTDTQYF; cdr3_nt: TGTGCCAGCAGCCTATTGACAGGGAGCACAGATACGCAGTATTTT
v_call: TRBV5-4; clone_size: NA; j_call: TRBJ1-5; d_call: NA; cdr3_aa: CASSLDPGLHQPQHF; cdr3_nt: TGTGCCAGCAGCTTGGATCCGGGACTCCATCAGCCCCAGCATTTT
v_call: TRBV6-5; clone_size: once; j_call: TRBJ1-1; d_call: NA; cdr3_aa: CASSKSWNTEAFF; cdr3_nt: TGTGCCAGCAGTAAGAGTTGGAACACTGAAGCTTTCTTT
v_call: TRBV5-6; clone_size: NA; j_call: TRBJ1-5; d_call: NA; cdr3_aa: CASSSRVGASNQPQHF; cdr3_nt: TGTGCCAGCAGCTCCCGGGTAGGGGCTAGCAATCAGCCCCAGCATTTT
v_call: TRBV5-6; clone_size: NA; j_call: TRBJ1-1; d_call: TRBD1; cdr3_aa: CASSRPGGGKAFF; cdr3_nt: TGTGCCAGCAGCCGGCCAGGGGGCGGAAAAGCTTTCTTT
v_call: TRBV6-1; clone_size: NA; j_call: TRBJ1-2; d_call: NA; cdr3_aa: CASSESRGPYGYTF; cdr3_nt: TGTGCCAGCAGTGAATCACGAGGTCCCTATGGCTACACCTTC
v_call: TRBV19; clone_size: once; j_call: TRBJ2-3; d_call: TRBD2; cdr3_aa: CASRRNSGGFTDTQYF; cdr3_nt: TGTGCCAGTCGACGGAATAGCGGGGGTTTCACAGATACGCAGTATTTT
v_call: TRBV18; clone_size: NA; j_call: TRBJ1-5; d_call: TRBD1; cdr3_aa: CASSPQGAINQPQHF; cdr3_nt: TGTGCCAGCTCACCCCAGGGGGCTATCAATCAGCCCCAGCATTTT
v_call: TRBV7-9; clone_size: NA; j_call: TRBJ2-1; d_call: NA; cdr3_aa: CAMGGGAEQFF; cdr3_nt: TGTGCCATGGGAGGGGGAGCTGAGCAGTTCTTC